The next 5 T cell receptor beta chains were all read from a single sample in a study of blood T cell repertoires in COVID-19. Sequenced by immunoSEQ multiplex PCR; TCRdb stores in-frame clones only, minus some. The profile covers 350,000 to 450,000 clones, with approximately 91% appearing a single time and about 1.5% taken by the ten largest. The sequenced sample consisted of PBMCs or T cells enriched from blood (not recorded which). The origin of the receptors is a woman between 18 and 29 years old who had been exposed to COVID-19.

This clone was recorded a few times. The chain recombines TRBV6-5 with TRBJ2-7; 7 positions match TRBD1. CDR3 length: 14 residues. Germline lookup yields CDR1 MNHEY and CDR2 SVGAGI. The J segment lost 0 bases and the V segment lost 10 bases, leaving 9 bases of the junction unmatched. The CDR3 spells CATRTWTGSYEQYF. In nucleotides, the CDR3 is TGTGCCACACGTACTTGGACAGGCTCCTACGAGCAGTACTTC.

This rearrangement joins TRBV5-6 to TRBJ2-7; tentatively, D is TRBD2 (6 bases). From germline, CDR1 is SGHDT and CDR2 YYEEEE. Trimming stripped 5 bases from V and 5 bases from J, with 17 bases between. This CDR3 spans 14 amino acids. CDR3 sequence (DNA): TGTGCCAGCAGAGGAGGGATTGACTGGGACGAGCAGTACTTC. Its translation: CASRGGIDWDEQYF.

The chain carries TRBV25-1 and TRBJ1-5, with D unresolved. V was shortened by 1 base and J by 5 bases, with 6 bases between the two germline ends. Per germline, CDR1 MGHDK and CDR2 SYGVNS. This CDR3 is 13 amino acids long. The CDR3 DNA reads as TGTGCCAGCAGTGAATTCGGGGATCAGCCCCAGCATTTT. Protein sequence: CASSEFGDQPQHF.

The V gene is TRBV2, the J gene TRBJ1-1; TRBD1 is a possible D gene (5 bases). Germline assignment: CDR1 SNHLY and CDR2 FYNNEI. This CDR3 has 12 amino acids. V shed 6 bases and J shed 4 bases, with 9 bases lying between them. CDR3 DNA: TGTGCCAGCAGCAGGGTATCCACTGAAGCTTTCTTT. The encoded protein is CASSRVSTEAFF.

The chain recombines TRBV7-2 with TRBJ1-2; TRBD1 aligns across 7 bases. Germline V gene sequence: CDR1 SGHTA, CDR2 FQGNSA. The length of the CDR3 is 13 residues. Trimming took 5 bases from V and 5 from J; bases not matched to a gene: 5. The CDR3 DNA sequence: TGTGCCAGCAGCCATGGACAGGCTTATGGCTACACCTTC. Translation gives CASSHGQAYGYTF. Complete variable domain (other parts from reference TRBV7-2 and TRBJ1-2): GAGVSQSPSNKVTEKGKDVELRCDPISGHTALYWYRQSLGQGLEFLIYFQGNSAPDKSGLPSDRFSAERTGGSVSTLTIQRTQQEDSAVYLCASSHGQAYGYTFGSGTRLTVV.